A single sample gave rise to the 18 T cell receptor beta chains below, sequenced in a study of blood T cell repertoires in COVID-19. Assay used: immunoSEQ multiplex PCR; TCRdb lists only in-frame clones, some missing. The sample lists about 98,000 clones, over 75% occurring once. Material for sequencing was peripheral blood. These receptors were taken from a woman older than 75 with acute or convalescent COVID-19.

In nucleotides, the CDR3 is TGCGCCAGCAGCCGCCAGGGGATTTCTGGCTACACCTTC. Its translation: CASSRQGISGYTF. The chain links TRBV4-3 to TRBJ1-2; D possibly corresponds to TRBD1 (6 bases). CDR1 LGHNA and CDR2 YSLEER come from the germline V gene. V was trimmed by 4 bases and J by 7 bases, leaving 13 bases between them. The CDR3 covers 13 residues.

This chain uses TRBV4-1 with TRBJ1-5, with D perhaps matching TRBD1 (5 bases). Germline CDR1 MGHRA, CDR2 YSYEKL. The CDR3 consists of 16 residues. Trimming left V 0 bases short and J 1 base short, with 10 bases between. CDR3 region: CASSQDRGASNQPQHF. The CDR3 DNA follows: TGCGCCAGCAGCCAAGATAGGGGCGCGAGCAATCAGCCCCAGCATTTT.

The chain uses TRBV9 and TRBJ2-2; TRBD1 aligns across 7 bases. The CDR3 consists of 14 residues. The V gene end was trimmed by 7 bases and the J gene end by 3 bases; junction bases not matched to a gene: 6. Germline V gene lookup returns CDR1 SGDLS and CDR2 YYNGEE. DNA for the CDR3: TGTGCCAGCGACCCAGGGGGTTACACCGGGGAGCTGTTTTTT. This gives the protein CASDPGGYTGELFF.

This chain joins TRBV9 and TRBJ1-6, with a weak D call TRBD1 (5 bases). This CDR3 region has 15 residues. Trimming left V 4 bases short and J 9 bases short, with 17 bases between. The germline V gene encodes CDR1 SGDLS and CDR2 YYNGEE. CDR3 residues: CASSRQGAPGSPLHF. The DNA of the CDR3 is TGTGCCAGCAGCCGCCAAGGGGCGCCTGGTTCACCCCTCCACTTT. Full variable domain (rest looked up from reference TRBV9 and TRBJ1-6): DSGVTQTPKHLITATGQRVTLRCSPRSGDLSVYWYQQSLDQGLQFLIQYYNGEERAKGNILERFSAQQFPDLHSELNLSSLELGDSALYFCASSRQGAPGSPLHFGNGTRLTVT.

This clone was detected once. The rearrangement joins TRBV7-8 to TRBJ1-1; 8 bases map to TRBD1. The V and J ends lost 8 bases and 11 bases, in that order; junction bases with no gene match: 7. This CDR3 has 11 amino acids. Germline CDR1 reads SGHVS; CDR2 reads FQNEAQ. DNA for the CDR3: TGTGCCAGCTCTCTGGACAGGGTGGCTTTCTTT. Translating gives CASSLDRVAFF.

A few counts support this clone. This chain connects TRBV18 to TRBJ1-1; D gene ambiguous. Germline V gene lookup returns CDR1 KGHSH and CDR2 LQKENI. This CDR3 comprises 15 residues. The ends were cut back, 0 bases at V and 3 bases at J, with 11 bases in the middle. The CDR3 is CASSPPSSKDTEAFF. The CDR3 nucleotides read TGTGCCAGCTCACCACCTTCTAGTAAGGACACTGAAGCTTTCTTT.

This chain uses TRBV7-9 with TRBJ1-2; 7 bases map to TRBD1. Germline V gene sequence: CDR1 SEHNR, CDR2 FQNEAQ (reference sequence). J lost 6 bases, V lost 1 base, and 8 bases had no gene match. The CDR3 is made up of 15 amino acids. DNA for the CDR3: TGTGCCAGCAGCTTAGAACAGGGGCCCTTCCATGGCTACACCTTC. Translation gives CASSLEQGPFHGYTF.

This clone was seen just once. The chain combines TRBV18 with TRBJ1-6; 9 positions match TRBD1. V lost 5 bases to trimming and J lost 7 bases; unmatched junction nucleotides: 6. The CDR3 is 15 amino acids. Germline V gene sequence: CDR1 KGHSH, CDR2 LQKENI. The CDR3 DNA sequence: TGTGCCAGCTCAACCAACAGGGGGCTGAATTCACCCCTCCACTTT. Residues: CASSTNRGLNSPLHF.

This clone came up once. The rearrangement uses TRBV11-2 and TRBJ2-1; the D is unclear. CDR3 length: 14 residues. CDR1 is SGHAT, CDR2 FQNNGV, per germline. V was shortened by 5 bases and J by 3 bases, with 11 bases between the two germline ends. The CDR3 here is CASSRVRDYNEQFF. Written as DNA, the CDR3 is TGTGCCAGCAGCCGAGTAAGAGACTACAATGAGCAGTTCTTC. The full variable domain, rest sourced from reference TRBV11-2 and TRBJ2-1, is EAGVAQSPRYKIIEKRQSVAFWCNPISGHATLYWYQQILGQGPKLLIQFQNNGVVDDSQLPKDRFSAERLKGVDSTLKIQPAKLEDSAVYLCASSRVRDYNEQFFGPGTRLTVL.

The rearrangement links TRBV19 to TRBJ1-1; 7 nucleotides match TRBD1. There are 13 residues in the CDR3. From germline, CDR1 is LNHDA and CDR2 SQIVND (reference sequence). Trimming cost V 6 bases and J 2 bases; bases outside gene matches: 3. The CDR3 sequence: CASRGGQNTEAFF. CDR3 bases: TGTGCCAGTAGAGGGGGCCAAAACACTGAAGCTTTCTTT.

The chain links TRBV28 to TRBJ1-2; D perhaps matches TRBD1 (6 bases). Trimming cost V 6 bases and J 9 bases, with 26 bases left between them. CDR1 is MDHEN and CDR2 is SYDVKM in the germline V gene. The CDR3 consists of 16 residues. The CDR3 nucleotides are TGTGCCAGCAGCCCCTCCCTTGGACGACAGGTGACTAGCTACACCTTC. As protein: CASSPSLGRQVTSYTF.

The V call is TRBV3-1 (or the pseudogene TRBV3-2), the J call TRBJ2-1, with a tentative D call TRBD2 (6 bases). Germline V gives CDR1 LGHDT, CDR2 YNNKEL (reference sequence). The length of the CDR3 is 13 residues. The ends were cut back, 1 base at V and 10 bases at J, with 11 bases in the middle. CDR3 amino acids: CASSQAAGREQFF. The CDR3 DNA reads TGTGCCAGCAGCCAAGCGGCGGGGCGGGAGCAGTTCTTC.

This clone was recorded once. V usage is TRBV12-3 or TRBV12-4 and J usage is TRBJ1-6, with TRBD1 identical over 8 bases. This CDR3 contains 13 residues. After removal of 5 bases from V and 12 bases from J, the junction contained 6 bases not matched to a gene. The CDR3: CASSETGARPLHF. The CDR3 DNA is TGTGCCAGCAGTGAGACAGGGGCCCGACCCCTCCACTTT.

The chain couples TRBV27 to TRBJ1-5, with D possibly being TRBD1 (5 bases). The CDR3 runs 14 residues. V was cut by 6 bases and J by 6 bases, with 15 bases left in between. Germline CDR1 reads MNHEY; CDR2 reads SMNVEV (reference sequence). DNA of the CDR3: TGTGCCAGCAGGCCGGTCGGAGGGGTTCAGCCCCAGCATTTT. Amino acids: CASRPVGGVQPQHF.

The chain recombines TRBV12-3 or TRBV12-4 with TRBJ2-5; 7 nucleotides line up with TRBD1. CDR3 size: 13 residues. The V and J ends lost 7 bases and 5 bases, in that order; junction bases with no gene match: 7. DNA of the CDR3: TGTGCCAGCACCCTACAGGGGCGGGAGACCCAGTACTTC. As protein: CASTLQGRETQYF.

A few counts support this clone. This CDR3 is CASSGTGANGELFF. DNA for the CDR3: TGTGCCAGCAGTGGGACAGGGGCAAACGGGGAGCTGTTTTTT. The chain uses TRBV25-1 and TRBJ2-2; 9 bases fit TRBD1. Germline V gene sequence: CDR1 MGHDK, CDR2 SYGVNS. This CDR3 has 14 residues. With 4 bases clipped from V and 7 bases from J, the junction kept 4 bases outside the gene matches.

The chain has TRBV24-1 and TRBJ2-3; 9 positions match TRBD2. The CDR3 totals 17 residues. The trim removed 4 bases at V and 3 bases at J, leaving 10 bases unmatched. Germline V gives CDR1 KGHDR, CDR2 SFDVKD. The CDR3 is CATSDLAGDLSTDTQYF. The CDR3 coding sequence is TGTGCCACCAGTGACTTAGCGGGGGACCTTTCGACAGATACGCAGTATTTT.

V is TRBV7-6 and J is TRBJ1-3; 11 nucleotides line up with TRBD1. The junction had 7 bases not matched to a gene; V was cut back by 2 bases and J by 4 bases. Germline V gene data show CDR1 as SGHVS and CDR2 as FNYEAQ. The CDR3 is made up of 17 amino acids. This CDR3 reads CASSLRGQGAEGNTIYF. The DNA for the CDR3 is TGTGCCAGCAGCTTACGCGGACAGGGGGCAGAAGGAAACACCATATATTTT. The variable domain in full, completed from reference TRBV7-6 and TRBJ1-3, reads GAGVSQSPRYKVTKRGQDVALRCDPISGHVSLYWYRQALGQGPEFLTYFNYEAQQDKSGLPNDRFSAERPEGSISTLTIQRTEQRDSAMYRCASSLRGQGAEGNTIYFGEGSWLTVV.